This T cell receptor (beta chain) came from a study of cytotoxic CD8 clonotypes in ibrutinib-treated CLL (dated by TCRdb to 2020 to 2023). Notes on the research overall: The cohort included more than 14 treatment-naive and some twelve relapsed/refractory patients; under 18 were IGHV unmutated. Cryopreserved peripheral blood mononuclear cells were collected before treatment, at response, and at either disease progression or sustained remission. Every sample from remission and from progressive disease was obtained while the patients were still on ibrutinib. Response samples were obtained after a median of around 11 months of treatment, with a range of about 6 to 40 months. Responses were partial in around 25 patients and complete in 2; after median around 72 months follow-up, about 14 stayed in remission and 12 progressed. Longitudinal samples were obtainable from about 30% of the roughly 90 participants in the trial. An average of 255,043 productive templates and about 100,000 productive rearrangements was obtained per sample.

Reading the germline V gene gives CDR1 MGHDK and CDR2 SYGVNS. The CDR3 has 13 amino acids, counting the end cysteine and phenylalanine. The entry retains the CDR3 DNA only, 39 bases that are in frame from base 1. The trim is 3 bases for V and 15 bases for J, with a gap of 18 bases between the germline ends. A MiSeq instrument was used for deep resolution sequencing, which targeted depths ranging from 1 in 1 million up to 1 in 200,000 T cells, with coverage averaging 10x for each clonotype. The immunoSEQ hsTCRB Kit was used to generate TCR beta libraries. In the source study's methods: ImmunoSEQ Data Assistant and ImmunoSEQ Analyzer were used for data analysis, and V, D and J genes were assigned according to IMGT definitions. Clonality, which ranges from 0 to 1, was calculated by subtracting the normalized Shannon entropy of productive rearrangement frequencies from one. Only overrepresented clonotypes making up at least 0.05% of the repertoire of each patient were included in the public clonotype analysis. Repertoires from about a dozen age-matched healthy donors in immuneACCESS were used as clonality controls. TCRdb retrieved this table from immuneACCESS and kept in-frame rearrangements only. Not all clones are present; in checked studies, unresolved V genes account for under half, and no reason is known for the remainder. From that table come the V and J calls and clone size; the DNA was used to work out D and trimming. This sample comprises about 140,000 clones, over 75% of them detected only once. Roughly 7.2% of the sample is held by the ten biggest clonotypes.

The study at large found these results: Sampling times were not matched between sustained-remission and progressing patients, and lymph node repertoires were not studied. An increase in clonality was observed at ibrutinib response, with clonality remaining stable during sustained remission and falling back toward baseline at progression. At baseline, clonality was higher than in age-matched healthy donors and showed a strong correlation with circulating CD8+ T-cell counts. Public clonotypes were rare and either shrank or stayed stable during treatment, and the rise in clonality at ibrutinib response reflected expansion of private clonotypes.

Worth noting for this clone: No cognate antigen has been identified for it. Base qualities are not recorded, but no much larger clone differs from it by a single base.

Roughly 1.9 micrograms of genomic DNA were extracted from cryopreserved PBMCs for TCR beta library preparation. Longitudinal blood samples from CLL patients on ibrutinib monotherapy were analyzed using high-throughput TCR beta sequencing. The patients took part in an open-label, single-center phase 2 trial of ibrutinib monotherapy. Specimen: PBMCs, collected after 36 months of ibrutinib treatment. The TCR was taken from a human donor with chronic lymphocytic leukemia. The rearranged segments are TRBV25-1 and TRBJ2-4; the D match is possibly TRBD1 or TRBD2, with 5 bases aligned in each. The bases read TGTGCCAGCAGTGATGAGTCTCGGGGACGGAGGTACTTC. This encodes CASSDESRGRRYF.